The T cell receptor (beta chain) described here comes from a study of T-cell reconstitution after alpha-beta-depleted transplantation in children. This clonotype turned up a few times. Per the germline V gene, CDR1 is SQVTM and CDR2 is ANQGSEA. The CDR3 consists of 14 residues. The V gene end was trimmed by 2 bases and the J gene end by 0 bases; junction bases not matched to a gene: 4. During its preparation, the TCRbeta library received unique molecular identifiers. TCRdb called the PCR reads again in MiXCR, with one record for every CDR3 protein. Here the sample spans roughly 300,000 distinct CDR3 sequences, 9.9% being singletons.

The sample in question was PBMCs from the stem cell graft donor, obtained from the stem cell graft. The TCR was taken from a human donor who donated a stem cell graft to a child with SCID. The chain links TRBV29-1 to TRBJ2-7; 7 nucleotides match TRBD1. CDR3 DNA sequence: TGCAGCGTTGAATGGGACAGAAGCTCCTACGAGCAGTACTTC. It yields the protein CSVEWDRSSYEQYF.